This section outlines one T cell receptor beta chain sequence together with its context. V lost 8 bases and J lost 0, with 11 bases in between. The CDR3 contains 14 residues. Per the germline V gene, CDR1 is LNHDA and CDR2 is SQIVND (reference sequence). This sample is part of a study of prognosis after radiotherapy for stage I lung cancer. TCR beta CDR3 was amplified from genomic DNA by two-round multiplex PCR. Primers (each specific to one TRBV or TRBJ gene) were used in first-round PCR. It was universal primers that the second PCR round used. From the multiplex PCR reads, TCRdb called clonotypes with MiXCR, one entry per CDR3 protein. The data show about 16,000 distinct CDR3 sequences, with 43% seen just once and about two fifths held by the top ten.

The clonotype originates from a donor older than 45 with non-small cell lung cancer. The rearrangement links TRBV19 to TRBJ1-5; D unresolved. The source material was PBMCs, sampled before or after stereotactic body radiation therapy (not recorded which). CDR3 coding DNA: TGTGCCAGTTACGGACTGAATAGCAATCAGCCCCAGCATTTT. Protein sequence: CASYGLNSNQPQHF.